This TCR beta chain was identified during a study of vaccination effects on CD4 cells after COVID-19. The wider study: Median timing of post-vaccine samples was 72 days after the second dose.

TCRdb keeps only in-frame clones here, not all; method: immunoSEQ multiplex PCR. The sample yields fewer than 85,000 clones, 76% seen once. About this clone itself: As yet, its antigen is unknown.

Between the trimmed V and J ends, which lost 3 bases and 5 bases, there was a span of 10 bases. The V gene's germline CDR1 is SEHNR and CDR2 FQNEAQ (reference sequence). The CDR3 length is 13 residues. Before sequencing took place, the ViraFEST assay used viral peptide pools to expand antigen-specific CD4+ T cells. Subsequent to a culture period of 10 days, CD4+ T cells were isolated. BNT162b2 vaccine or mRNA-1273 vaccine was given to participants in two doses. The vaccine recipients had no prior SARS-CoV-2 infection, with negative nucleocapsid antibodies. Approximately 2.1 million PBMC were placed in each well, which was supplemented with 8.5 to 10 IU/ml IL-2 and roughly 10 ug/ml peptides. Days 3 and 7 were when half the medium was replaced with IL-2 medium.

This clonotype was sampled from a human donor who received a COVID-19 vaccine. Here the sequenced sample was CD4+ T cells from PBMCs cultured with HCoV-OC43 spike peptides, taken after COVID-19 vaccination. The subset here: HCoV-OC43 spike overlapping peptide pool stimulation. J is TRBJ1-1 and V is TRBV7-9; D ambiguous. Written as DNA, the CDR3 is TGTGCCAGCAGCTTCACAGTCAGTACTGAAGCTTTCTTT. Translated, it gives CASSFTVSTEAFF.